This entry describes one T cell receptor beta chain. The antigen is not known. This record belongs to a study of Ad26.COV2.S vaccination and SARS-CoV-2 variants. Points from the study as a whole: Placebo recipients and vaccine recipients were similar in non-spike TCR breadth.

The germline V and J ends were trimmed by 0 bases and 4 bases, with 4 bases remaining between them. The CDR3 runs to 13 residues. Germline CDR1 is SGHRS and CDR2 is YFSETQ. Treatment noted: around 19 received Ad26.COV2.S at low or high dose, single or two shots; five or six received placebo; per-sample allocation not given. Sampling was done on day 63 after the first vaccine or placebo injection. Using immunoSEQ multiplex PCR, the repertoire was profiled, and TCRdb retains in-frame clones only, with some absent. The sample yields roughly 420,000 clones, 85% to 90% seen once. The V and J genes are TRBV5-1 and TRBJ2-2, with unresolved D. The receptor was isolated from a person between 18 and 65 years old who received the Ad26.COV2.S COVID-19 vaccine or a placebo. Sequencing was performed on peripheral blood, taken in a trial of Ad26.COV2.S vaccine versus placebo. CDR3 sequence reads: CASSLGSTGELFF. CDR3 nucleotide sequence: TGCGCCAGCAGCTTGGGATCCACCGGGGAGCTGTTTTTT.